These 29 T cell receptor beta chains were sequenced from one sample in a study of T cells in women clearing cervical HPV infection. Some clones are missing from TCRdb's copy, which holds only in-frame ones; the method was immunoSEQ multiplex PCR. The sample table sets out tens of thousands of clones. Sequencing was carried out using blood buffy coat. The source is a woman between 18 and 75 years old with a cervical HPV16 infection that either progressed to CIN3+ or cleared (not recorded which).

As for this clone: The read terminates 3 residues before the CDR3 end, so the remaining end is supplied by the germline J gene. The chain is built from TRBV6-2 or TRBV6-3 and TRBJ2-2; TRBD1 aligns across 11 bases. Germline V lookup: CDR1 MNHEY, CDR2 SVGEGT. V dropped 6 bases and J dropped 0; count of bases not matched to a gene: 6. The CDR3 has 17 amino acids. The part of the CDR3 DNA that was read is TGTGCCAGCAGGGGAACGGACAGGGGGCCGAACACCGGGGAG. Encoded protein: CASRGTDRGPNTGE. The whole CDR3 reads CASRGTDRGPNTGELFF.

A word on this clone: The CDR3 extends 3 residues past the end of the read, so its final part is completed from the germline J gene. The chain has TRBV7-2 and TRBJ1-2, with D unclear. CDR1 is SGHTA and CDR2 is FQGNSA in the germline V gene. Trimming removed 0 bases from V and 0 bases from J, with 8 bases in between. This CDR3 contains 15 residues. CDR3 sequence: CASSLAPAANYGYTF. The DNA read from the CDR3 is TGTGCCAGCAGCTTAGCTCCCGCAGCTAACTATGGC.

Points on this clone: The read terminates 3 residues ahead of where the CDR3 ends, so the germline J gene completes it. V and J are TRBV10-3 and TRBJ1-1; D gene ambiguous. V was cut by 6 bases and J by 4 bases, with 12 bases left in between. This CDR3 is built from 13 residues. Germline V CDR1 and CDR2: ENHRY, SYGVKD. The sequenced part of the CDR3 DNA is TGTGCCATCAGCCCAAGACGGGGCACTGAA. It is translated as CAISPRRGTE. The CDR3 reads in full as CAISPRRGTEAFF.

CDR3 bases read: TGTGCCAGCAGCCGGGACAGGGGTTATGGC. Encoded protein: CASSRDRGYG. The full CDR3 protein is CASSRDRGYGYTF. The chain recombines TRBV13 with TRBJ1-2; 10 bases match TRBD1. The read ends 3 residues shy of where the CDR3 ends; the end is completed using the germline J gene. Trimming took 5 bases from V and 5 from J; bases not matched to a gene: 2. Germline CDR1 reads PRHDT; CDR2 reads FYEKMQ (reference sequence). The CDR3 totals 13 residues. Looking up the rest from reference TRBV13 and TRBJ1-2 gives the full variable domain: AAGVIQSPRHLIKEKRETATLKCYPIPRHDTVYWYQQGPGQDPQFLISFYEKMQSDKGSIPDRFSAQQFSDYHSELNMSSLELGDSALYFCASSRDRGYGYTFGSGTRLTVV.

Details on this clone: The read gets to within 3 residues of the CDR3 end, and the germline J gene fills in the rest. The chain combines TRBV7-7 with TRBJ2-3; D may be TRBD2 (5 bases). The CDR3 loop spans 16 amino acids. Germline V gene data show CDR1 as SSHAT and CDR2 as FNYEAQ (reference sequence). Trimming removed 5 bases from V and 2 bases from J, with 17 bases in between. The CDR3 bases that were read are TGTGCCAGCAGCCCGCGCGAGGGTCTTTTCACAGATACG. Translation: CASSPREGLFTDT. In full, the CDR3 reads CASSPREGLFTDTQYF.

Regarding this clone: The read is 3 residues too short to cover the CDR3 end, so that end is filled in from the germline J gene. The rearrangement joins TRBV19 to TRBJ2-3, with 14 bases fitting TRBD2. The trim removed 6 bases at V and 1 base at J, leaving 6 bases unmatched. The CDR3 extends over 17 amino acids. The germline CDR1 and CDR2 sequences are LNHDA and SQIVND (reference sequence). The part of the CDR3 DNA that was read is TGTGCCAGTAGCTCCGGACTAGCGGGAGGTGGCACAGATACG. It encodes CASSSGLAGGGTDT. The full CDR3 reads CASSSGLAGGGTDTQYF.

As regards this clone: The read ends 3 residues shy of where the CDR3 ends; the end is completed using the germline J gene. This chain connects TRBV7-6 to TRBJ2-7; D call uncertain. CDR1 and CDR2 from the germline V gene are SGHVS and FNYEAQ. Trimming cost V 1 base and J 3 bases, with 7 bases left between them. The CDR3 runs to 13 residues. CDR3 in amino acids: CASSLGERYEQYF. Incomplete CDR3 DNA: TGTGCCAGCAGCTTAGGCGAACGCTACGAG.

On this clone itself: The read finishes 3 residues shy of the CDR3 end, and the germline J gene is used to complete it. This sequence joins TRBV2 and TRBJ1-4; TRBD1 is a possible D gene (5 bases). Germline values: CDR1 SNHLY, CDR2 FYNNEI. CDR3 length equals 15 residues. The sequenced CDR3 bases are TGTGCCAGCAGTTATACGGGGGGTGATAATTCACCA. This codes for CASSYTGGDNSP. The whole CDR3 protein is CASSYTGGDNSPLFF.

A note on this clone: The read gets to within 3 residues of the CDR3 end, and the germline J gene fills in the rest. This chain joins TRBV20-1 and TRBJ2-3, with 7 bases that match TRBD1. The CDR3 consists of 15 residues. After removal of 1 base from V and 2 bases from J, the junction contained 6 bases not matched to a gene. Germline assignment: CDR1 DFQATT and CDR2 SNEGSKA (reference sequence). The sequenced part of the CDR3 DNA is TGCAGTGCTAGAGTAGGGGGCGTACCCACAGATACG. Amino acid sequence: CSARVGGVPTDT. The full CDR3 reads CSARVGGVPTDTQYF.

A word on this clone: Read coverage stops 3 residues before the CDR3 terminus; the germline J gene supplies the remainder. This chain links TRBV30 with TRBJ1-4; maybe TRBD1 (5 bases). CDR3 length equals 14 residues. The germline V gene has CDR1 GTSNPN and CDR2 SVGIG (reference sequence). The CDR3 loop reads CAWIDNSGANVLFF. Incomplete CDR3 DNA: TGTGCCTGGATAGACAACTCTGGGGCCAACGTA.

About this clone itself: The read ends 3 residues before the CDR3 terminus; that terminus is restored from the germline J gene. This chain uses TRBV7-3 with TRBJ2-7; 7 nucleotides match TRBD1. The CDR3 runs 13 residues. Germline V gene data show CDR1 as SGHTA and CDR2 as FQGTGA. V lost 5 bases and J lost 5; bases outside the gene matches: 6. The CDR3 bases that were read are TGTGCCAGCAGCACCGACAGGGCCCACGAG. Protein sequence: CASSTDRAHE. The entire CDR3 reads CASSTDRAHEQYF.

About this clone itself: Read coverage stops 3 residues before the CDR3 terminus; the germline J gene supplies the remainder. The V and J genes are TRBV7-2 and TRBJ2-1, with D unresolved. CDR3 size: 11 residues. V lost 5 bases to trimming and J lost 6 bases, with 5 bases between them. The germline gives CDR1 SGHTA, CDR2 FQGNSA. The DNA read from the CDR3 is TGTGCCAGCAGCCGGTTCAATGAG. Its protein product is CASSRFNE. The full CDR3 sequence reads CASSRFNEQFF.

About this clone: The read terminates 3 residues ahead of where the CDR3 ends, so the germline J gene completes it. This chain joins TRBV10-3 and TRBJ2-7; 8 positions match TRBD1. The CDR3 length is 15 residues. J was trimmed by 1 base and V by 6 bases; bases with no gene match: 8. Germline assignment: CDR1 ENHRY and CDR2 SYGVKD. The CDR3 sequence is CAIRSDRGLSYEQYF. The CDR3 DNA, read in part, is TGTGCCATCAGATCCGACAGGGGCCTTTCCTACGAG.

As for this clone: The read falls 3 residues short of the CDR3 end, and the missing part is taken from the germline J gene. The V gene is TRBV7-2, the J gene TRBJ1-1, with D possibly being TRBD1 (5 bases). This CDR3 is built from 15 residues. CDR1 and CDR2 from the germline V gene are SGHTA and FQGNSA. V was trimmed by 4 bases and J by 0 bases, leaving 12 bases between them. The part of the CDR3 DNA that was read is TGTGCCAGCAGCTACGACAGCAACTTGAACACTGAA. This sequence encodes CASSYDSNLNTE. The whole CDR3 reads CASSYDSNLNTEAFF.

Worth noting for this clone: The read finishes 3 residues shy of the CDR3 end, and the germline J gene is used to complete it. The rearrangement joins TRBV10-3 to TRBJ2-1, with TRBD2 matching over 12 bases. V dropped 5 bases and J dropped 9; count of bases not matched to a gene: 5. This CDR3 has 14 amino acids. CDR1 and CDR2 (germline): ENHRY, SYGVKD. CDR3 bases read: TGTGCCATCAGTCCGACTAGCGGGAGTCGTGAG. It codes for CAISPTSGSRE. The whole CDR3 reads CAISPTSGSREQFF.

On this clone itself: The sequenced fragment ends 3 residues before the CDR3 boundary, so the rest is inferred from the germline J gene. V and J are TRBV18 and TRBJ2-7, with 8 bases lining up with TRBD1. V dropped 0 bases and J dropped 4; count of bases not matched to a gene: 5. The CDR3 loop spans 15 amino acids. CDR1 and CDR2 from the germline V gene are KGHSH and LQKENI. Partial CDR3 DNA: TGTGCCAGCTCACCACCGGGACAGGCACCATACGAG. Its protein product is CASSPPGQAPYE. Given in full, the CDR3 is CASSPPGQAPYEQYF.

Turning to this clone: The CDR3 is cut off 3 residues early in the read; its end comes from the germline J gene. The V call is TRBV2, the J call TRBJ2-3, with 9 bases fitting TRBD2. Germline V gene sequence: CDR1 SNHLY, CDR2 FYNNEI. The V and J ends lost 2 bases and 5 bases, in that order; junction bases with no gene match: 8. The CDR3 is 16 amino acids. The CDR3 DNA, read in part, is TGTGCCAGCAGTGAACTCGGCGGGGGGGCCCGAGATACG. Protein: CASSELGGGARDT. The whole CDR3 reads CASSELGGGARDTQYF.

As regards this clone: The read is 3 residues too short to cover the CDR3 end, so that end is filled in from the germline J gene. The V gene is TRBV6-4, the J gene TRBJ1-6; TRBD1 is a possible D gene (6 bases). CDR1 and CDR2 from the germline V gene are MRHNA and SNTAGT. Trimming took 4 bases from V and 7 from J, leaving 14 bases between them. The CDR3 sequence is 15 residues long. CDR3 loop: CASSVNRESNSPLHF. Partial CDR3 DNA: TGTGCCAGCAGTGTGAACAGGGAATCAAATTCACCC.

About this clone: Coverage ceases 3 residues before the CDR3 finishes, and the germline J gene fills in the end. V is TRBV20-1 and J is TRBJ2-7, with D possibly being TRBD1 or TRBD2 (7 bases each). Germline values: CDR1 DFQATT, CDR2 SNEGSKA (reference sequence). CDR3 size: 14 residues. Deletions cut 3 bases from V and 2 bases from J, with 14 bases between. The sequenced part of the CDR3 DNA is TGCAGTGCTAGCAGGGGGAGGGGAACCTACGAG. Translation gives CSASRGRGTYE. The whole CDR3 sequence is CSASRGRGTYEQYF.

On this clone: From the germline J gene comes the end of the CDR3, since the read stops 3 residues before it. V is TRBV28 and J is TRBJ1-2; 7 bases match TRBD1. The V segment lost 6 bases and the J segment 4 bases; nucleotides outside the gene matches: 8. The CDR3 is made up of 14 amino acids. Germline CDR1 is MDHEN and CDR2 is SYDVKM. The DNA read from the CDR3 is TGTGCCAGCAGCCCGGTAGGGACAGTCTATGGC. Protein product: CASSPVGTVYG. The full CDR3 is CASSPVGTVYGYTF.

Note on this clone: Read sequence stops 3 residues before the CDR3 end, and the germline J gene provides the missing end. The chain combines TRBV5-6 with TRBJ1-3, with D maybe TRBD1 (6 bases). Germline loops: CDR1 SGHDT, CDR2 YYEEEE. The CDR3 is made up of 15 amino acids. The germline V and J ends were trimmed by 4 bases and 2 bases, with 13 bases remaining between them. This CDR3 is CASSGAGAAGNTIYF. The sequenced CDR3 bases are TGTGCCAGCAGCGGGGCGGGGGCGGCTGGAAACACC.

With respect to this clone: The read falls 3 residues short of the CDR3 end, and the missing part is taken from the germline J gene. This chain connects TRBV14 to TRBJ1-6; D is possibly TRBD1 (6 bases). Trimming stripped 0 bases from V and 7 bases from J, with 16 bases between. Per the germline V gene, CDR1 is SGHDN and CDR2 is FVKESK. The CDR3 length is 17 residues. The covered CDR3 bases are TGTGCCAGCAGCCAAGAAGGATGGGGGCACTGGAATTCACCC. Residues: CASSQEGWGHWNSP. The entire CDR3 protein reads CASSQEGWGHWNSPLHF.

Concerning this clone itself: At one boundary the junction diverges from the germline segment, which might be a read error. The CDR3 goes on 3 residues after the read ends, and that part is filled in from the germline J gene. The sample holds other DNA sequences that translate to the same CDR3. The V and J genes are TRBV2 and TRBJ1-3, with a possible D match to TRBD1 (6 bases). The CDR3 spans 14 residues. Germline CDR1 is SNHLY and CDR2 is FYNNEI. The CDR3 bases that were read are TGTGCCAGCAGTGCAGGGGCGACCCCAAACACA. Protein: CASSAGATPNT. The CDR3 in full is CASSAGATPNTIYF. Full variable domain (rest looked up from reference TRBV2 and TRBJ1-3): EPEVTQTPSHQVTQMGQEVILRCVPISNHLYFYWYRQILGQKVEFLVSFYNNEISEKSEIFDDQFSVERPDGSNFTLKIRSTKLEDSAMYFCASSAGATPNTIYFGEGSWLTVV.

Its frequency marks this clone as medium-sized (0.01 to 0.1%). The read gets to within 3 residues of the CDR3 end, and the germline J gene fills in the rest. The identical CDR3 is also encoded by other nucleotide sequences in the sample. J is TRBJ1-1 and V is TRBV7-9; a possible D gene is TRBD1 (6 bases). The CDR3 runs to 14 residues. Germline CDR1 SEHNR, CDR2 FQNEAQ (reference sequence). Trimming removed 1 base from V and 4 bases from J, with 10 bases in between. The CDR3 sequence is CASSLEQGITEAFF. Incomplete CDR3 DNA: TGTGCCAGCAGCTTAGAACAGGGAATCACTGAA.

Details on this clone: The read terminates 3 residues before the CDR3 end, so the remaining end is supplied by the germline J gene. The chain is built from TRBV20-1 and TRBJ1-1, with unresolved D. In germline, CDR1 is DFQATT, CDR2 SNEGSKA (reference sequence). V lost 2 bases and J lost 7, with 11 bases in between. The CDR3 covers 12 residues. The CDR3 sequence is CSARLSVNEAFF. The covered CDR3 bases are TGCAGTGCTAGATTATCGGTGAATGAA.

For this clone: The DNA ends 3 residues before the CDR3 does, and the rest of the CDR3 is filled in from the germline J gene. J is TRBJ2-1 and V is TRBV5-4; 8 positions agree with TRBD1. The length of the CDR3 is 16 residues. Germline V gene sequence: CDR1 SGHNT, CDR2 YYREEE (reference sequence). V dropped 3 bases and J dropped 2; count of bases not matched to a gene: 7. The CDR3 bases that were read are TGTGCCAGCAGCTCCCCGGACAGGGAAGCCTACAATGAG. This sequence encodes CASSSPDREAYNE. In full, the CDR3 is CASSSPDREAYNEQFF.

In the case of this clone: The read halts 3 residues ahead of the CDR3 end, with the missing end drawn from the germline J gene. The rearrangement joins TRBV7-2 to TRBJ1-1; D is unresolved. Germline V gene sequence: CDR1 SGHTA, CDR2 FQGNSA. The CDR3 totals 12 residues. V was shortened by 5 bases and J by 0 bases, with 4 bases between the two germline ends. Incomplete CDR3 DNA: TGTGCCAGCAGCCTAATGAACACTGAA. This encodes CASSLMNTE. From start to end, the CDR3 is CASSLMNTEAFF.

CDR3 bases read: TGTGCCAGCAGCTTAGCGAACAGACCGGCGTACGAG. Encoded protein: CASSLANRPAYE. The full CDR3 protein reads CASSLANRPAYEQYF. This chain uses TRBV7-2 with TRBJ2-7; D uncertain. The CDR3 goes on 3 residues after the read ends, and that part is filled in from the germline J gene. This CDR3 has 15 amino acids. V dropped 0 bases and J dropped 4 bases, with 13 bases sitting between them. Germline loops: CDR1 SGHTA, CDR2 FQGNSA.

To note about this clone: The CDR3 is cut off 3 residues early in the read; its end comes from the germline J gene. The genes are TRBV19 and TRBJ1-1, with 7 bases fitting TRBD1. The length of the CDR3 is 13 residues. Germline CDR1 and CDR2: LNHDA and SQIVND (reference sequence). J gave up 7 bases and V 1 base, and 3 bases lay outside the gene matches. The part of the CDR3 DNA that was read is TGTGCCAGTAGTATAGGGGGACAGCTTGAA. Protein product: CASSIGGQLE. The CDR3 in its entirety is CASSIGGQLEAFF.